This entry concerns a single TCR beta chain. Its antigen remains unidentified. The table came from immunoSEQ multiplex PCR; TCRdb's copy has only in-frame clones and leaves some out. The profile shows approximately 1,400 clones, roughly 27% of them singletons. The data derive from a study of T cells in localized non-small cell lung cancer. Overall study results and limits: Because researchers sequenced only one region of the tumor, heterogeneity is still possible. A median about 50 of the top 100 tumor clones appeared in adjacent lung. Clonality peaked in uninvolved adjacent lung rather than tumor. Among blood samples, higher T cell density accompanied longer overall survival.

Trimming removed 4 bases from V and 4 bases from J, with 11 bases in between. From germline, CDR1 is SGHDN and CDR2 FVKESK. The CDR3 runs to 15 residues. The V call is TRBV14, the J call TRBJ2-6; D may correspond to TRBD1 or TRBD2 (5 bases each). Sequencing was performed on lung tumor tissue, taken before any cancer treatment. The receptor's source is a woman aged 40-69 years with stage I lung adenocarcinoma. This chain's CDR3 is CASSPPGAGANVLTF. The CDR3, as DNA: TGTGCCAGCAGCCCCCCCGGGGCCGGGGCCAACGTCCTGACTTTC.